This T cell receptor beta chain emerged from a study of cytomegalovirus exposure and HLA in healthy donors. General study results and limits: Reportedly, diagnosis of cytomegalovirus status by the classifier showed high specificity and sensitivity.

Primers included in the PCR were 60 Vbeta and 13 Jbeta primers. This table comes from immunoSEQ multiplex PCR, and its TCRdb copy is limited to in-frame clones, with some not included. Here the sample spans some 120,000 clones, approximately 17% being singletons. Remarks on this clone: Its antigen is currently unknown.

CDR1 MNHEY and CDR2 SMNVEV come from the germline V gene (reference sequence). The CDR3 is 15 residues long. V lost 5 bases and J lost 5; bases outside the gene matches: 5. Specimen: PBMCs. The source is a female donor in good health and CMV-seropositive. The chain has TRBV27 and TRBJ2-5; TRBD2 matches at 13 bases. The CDR3 nucleotides are TGTGCCAGCAGTCAACTAGCGGGGGGGGTGGAGACCCAGTACTTC. Translating gives CASSQLAGGVETQYF.